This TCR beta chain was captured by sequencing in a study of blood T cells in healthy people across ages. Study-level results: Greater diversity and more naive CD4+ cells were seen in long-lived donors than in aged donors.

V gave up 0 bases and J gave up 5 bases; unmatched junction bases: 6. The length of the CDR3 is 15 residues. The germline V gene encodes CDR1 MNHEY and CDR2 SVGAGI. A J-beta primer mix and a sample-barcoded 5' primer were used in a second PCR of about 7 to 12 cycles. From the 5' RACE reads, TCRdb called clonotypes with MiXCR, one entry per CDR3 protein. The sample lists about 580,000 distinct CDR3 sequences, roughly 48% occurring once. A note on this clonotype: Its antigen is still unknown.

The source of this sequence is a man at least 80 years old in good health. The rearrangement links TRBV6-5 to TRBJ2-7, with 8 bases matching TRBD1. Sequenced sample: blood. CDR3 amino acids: CASSYSALRGHEQYF. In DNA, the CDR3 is TGTGCCAGCAGTTACTCGGCACTCAGGGGGCACGAGCAGTACTTC.